This T cell receptor beta chain was recorded in a study of human T cells and chemical hapten exposure. Findings and caveats of the study: Sensitizing to DPC left TCRs with a frequency above 1 in 1000 unaltered.

Indicated time point: patch test 1, 2 weeks after DPC sensitization. Described treatment: therapeutic diphenylcyclopropenone sensitization with weekly scalp DPC. Donation of samples came from alopecia patients who were 18 to 70 years old and suitable for DPC. In regard to this clonotype: Its target is not known.

TCRdb called the RACE reads again in MiXCR, with one record for every CDR3 protein. The sample has under 85,000 distinct CDR3 sequences; approximately 10% are singletons. The sequence was obtained from a woman aged 50 to 60 with alopecia areata. Some clones in this sample may be carry-over from other donors' samples. The sample in question was whole blood, obtained in connection with sensitization to the hapten diphenylcyclopropenone (DPC).

In nucleotides, the CDR3 is TGCAGTGCTGTGGGACTGACCAATCAGCCCCAGCATTTT. This encodes CSAVGLTNQPQHF. The chain is built from TRBV20-1 and TRBJ1-5; D might be TRBD1 (5 bases). CDR1 DFQATT and CDR2 SNEGSKA come from the germline V gene (reference sequence). CDR3 size: 13 residues. Trimming stripped 5 bases from V and 3 bases from J, with 11 bases between.